These 18 T cell receptor beta chains originate from one sample sequenced in a study of T cells expressing NK-cell markers. TCRdb derives one entry per CDR3 protein from the 5' RACE reads, leaving out DNA. The repertoire table contains some 410,000 distinct CDR3 sequences. Source material: blood T cells: a sorted CD56 or NKG2C T cell subset, CD4+ or CD8+ T cells, or bulk PBMC T cells (not recorded which). The receptors originated from a woman between 18 and 75 years old in good health.

The CDR3 spells CSARARAGGQDTQYF. This chain links TRBV20-1 with TRBJ2-3; TCRdb returns TRBD1, unconfirmable since there is no DNA. This CDR3 spans 15 amino acids. Looked up from germline, CDR1 is DFQATT and CDR2 is SNEGSKA (reference sequence).

The V call is TRBV6-1, the J call TRBJ1-2; lacking DNA, the TRBD1 call made by TCRdb goes unchecked. There are 14 residues in the CDR3. Germline-derived CDR1 and CDR2 are MNHNS and SASEGT. The CDR3 loop is CASSPQGAHYGYTF.

The rearrangement joins TRBV4-3 to TRBJ2-1; TCRdb's D gene call, TRBD2, goes unchecked for lack of DNA. CDR1 is LGHNA and CDR2 is YSLEER in the germline V gene. The CDR3 is 16 residues long. The CDR3 spells CASSQVASGGGDEQFF.

The chain couples TRBV20-1 to TRBJ2-7; without DNA, the TCRdb call of TRBD2 cannot be checked. Germline CDR1 is DFQATT and CDR2 is SNEGSKA (reference sequence). The CDR3 covers 13 residues. CDR3 sequence reads: CSAGLAVSYEQYF.

The chain joins TRBV27 to TRBJ1-5. The CDR3 extends over 15 amino acids. CDR1 and CDR2 (germline): MNHEY, SMNVEV (reference sequence). CDR3 residues: CASRDDSYSNQPQHF.

CDR3 protein: CSARDNAVPGLGTQYF. The J gene is TRBJ2-5, the V gene TRBV20-1; TCRdb returns TRBD2, unconfirmable since there is no DNA. The CDR3 extends over 16 amino acids. The germline gives CDR1 DFQATT, CDR2 SNEGSKA (reference sequence).

This chain uses TRBV12-3 or TRBV12-4 with TRBJ2-1. The CDR3 totals 12 residues. CDR3 in amino acids: CATTDHYNEQFF.

The V gene is TRBV5-8, the J gene TRBJ2-5; TCRdb proposes TRBD1, but this gene call is untestable without DNA. CDR1 and CDR2 from the germline V gene are SGHTS and YDEGEE. This CDR3 comprises 13 residues. CDR3 protein: CASSHWGLETQYF.

The chain employs TRBV10-3 and TRBJ2-1; TCRdb's D call, TRBD1, is unchecked because there is no DNA. Germline V CDR1 and CDR2: ENHRY, SYGVKD. The CDR3 is 12 amino acids. The CDR3: CAIRPDSDEQFF.

V is TRBV20-1 and J is TRBJ2-3; TCRdb reports TRBD1, a call that lacks DNA to check it against. Germline V CDR1 and CDR2: DFQATT, SNEGSKA (reference sequence). The CDR3 runs to 14 residues. CDR3 sequence reads: CSATTGRFRDTQYF.

The gene calls are TRBV2 and TRBJ2-3. The CDR3 sequence is 12 residues long. Germline assignment: CDR1 SNHLY and CDR2 FYNNEI. This chain's CDR3 is CASTASGDTQYF.

The chain links TRBV29-1 to TRBJ2-7; TCRdb's assignment of TRBD2 cannot be checked, as there is no DNA. This CDR3 has 13 residues. Germline V gives CDR1 SQVTM, CDR2 ANQGSEA. CDR3 in amino acids: CSASEAVGYEQYF.

The rearrangement uses TRBV7-9 and TRBJ1-2; TCRdb lists TRBD1, though no DNA is available to test this call. The CDR3 loop spans 12 amino acids. Per the germline V gene, CDR1 is SEHNR and CDR2 is FQNEAQ (reference sequence). CDR3: CASSTGPYGYTF.

The V gene is TRBV4-3, the J gene TRBJ1-2. The CDR3 loop spans 14 amino acids. Germline lookup yields CDR1 LGHNA and CDR2 YSLEER. The CDR3 is CASSQDSANYGYTF.

The CDR3 protein is CSVDLRWGFGTQYF. This rearrangement joins TRBV29-1 to TRBJ2-5; without DNA, the TCRdb call of TRBD1 cannot be checked. The germline gives CDR1 SQVTM, CDR2 ANQGSEA. CDR3 size: 14 residues.

The rearrangement links TRBV4-3 to TRBJ1-6. CDR3 length: 15 amino acids. CDR1 and CDR2 from the germline V gene are LGHNA and YSLEER. The CDR3 region is CASSQATLGGTPLHF.

V and J are TRBV7-3 and TRBJ1-6. There are 15 residues in the CDR3. Germline V gives CDR1 SGHTA, CDR2 FQGTGA. The CDR3 is CASSLSTRGNSPLHF.

This chain uses TRBV12-3 or TRBV12-4 with TRBJ1-1; TCRdb gives TRBD1 as the D gene, but with no DNA this cannot be confirmed. This CDR3 is built from 14 residues. CDR3 region: CASSLTGGKPEAFF.